Each of the 24 T cell receptor beta chains below was sequenced from the same sample in a study of blood T cell repertoires in COVID-19. The table came from immunoSEQ multiplex PCR; TCRdb's copy has only in-frame clones and leaves some out. Of roughly 120,000 clones listed, less than 85% are singletons. Sequenced sample: peripheral blood. These receptors all stem from a human donor with acute or convalescent COVID-19. The donor label of this sample is uncertain.

The chain links TRBV19 to TRBJ2-1; 9 nucleotides agree with TRBD2. After removal of 8 bases from V and 0 bases from J, the junction contained 11 bases not matched to a gene. The CDR3 length is 17 residues. Germline CDR1 reads LNHDA; CDR2 reads SQIVND (reference sequence). The CDR3 loop is CASSPVWRGGSYNEQFF. As DNA, the CDR3 is TGTGCCAGTTCCCCAGTATGGCGGGGGGGCTCCTACAATGAGCAGTTCTTC.

This chain connects TRBV6-6 to TRBJ1-4; D is uncertain. Trimming took off 6 bases at V and 4 bases at J, with 18 bases between the two ends. Per germline, CDR1 MNHNY and CDR2 SVGAGI (reference sequence). The CDR3 runs 16 residues. The CDR3 reads CASSTSLGQINEKLFF. CDR3 nucleotides: TGTGCCAGCAGCACCTCTCTTGGGCAGATTAATGAAAAACTGTTTTTT.

The chain couples TRBV5-1 to TRBJ1-1; possible D gene TRBD1, 6 bases. Trimming took off 0 bases at V and 1 base at J, with 16 bases between the two ends. Per the germline V gene, CDR1 is SGHRS and CDR2 is YFSETQ. This CDR3 is 17 amino acids long. CDR3 in DNA: TGCGCCAGCAGCTTGGGAAATTGGGGGCTGGGGAACACTGAAGCTTTCTTT. It encodes CASSLGNWGLGNTEAFF.

V and J are TRBV28 and TRBJ1-1; TRBD1 matches at 11 bases. V lost 5 bases to trimming and J lost 8 bases; unmatched junction nucleotides: 7. The CDR3 spans 14 residues. Looked up from germline, CDR1 is MDHEN and CDR2 is SYDVKM. The CDR3 spells CASSPWDRGLEAFF. DNA of the CDR3: TGTGCCAGCAGTCCGTGGGACAGGGGGTTAGAAGCTTTCTTT.

A single count supports this clone. V is TRBV18 and J is TRBJ2-7; 12 bases fit TRBD2. Germline trimming cut 4 bases from V and 3 bases from J; bases unmatched to any gene: 7. The CDR3 loop spans 16 amino acids. In germline, CDR1 is KGHSH, CDR2 LQKENI. The CDR3 nucleotides are TGTGCCAGCTCACTCTCCGGGACTAGCGGGTTCTACGAGCAGTACTTC. Translated, it gives CASSLSGTSGFYEQYF.

V usage is TRBV12-3 or TRBV12-4 and J usage is TRBJ2-1; possibly TRBD2 for D (5 bases). The CDR3 loop spans 13 amino acids. Trimming left V 3 bases short and J 9 bases short, with 12 bases between. The CDR3 DNA reads TGTGCCAGCAGTTTTCCAGGACTGGGTGAGCAGTTCTTC. Amino acid sequence: CASSFPGLGEQFF.

V gene TRBV2 combines with J gene TRBJ1-6; 8 bases fit TRBD1. The CDR3 sequence is 13 residues long. Germline V gene data show CDR1 as SNHLY and CDR2 as FYNNEI. Trimming removed 6 bases from V and 8 bases from J; junction bases left unmatched: 3. The CDR3 DNA reads as TGTGCCAGCAGGGACAGGGCTGATTCACCCCTCCACTTT. Translation gives CASRDRADSPLHF.

This clone was detected a few times. This chain joins TRBV5-1 and TRBJ1-6; the D is unclear. The CDR3 runs 14 residues. The V end was cut by 0 bases, the J end by 7 bases, with 8 bases between. Per germline, CDR1 SGHRS and CDR2 YFSETQ. CDR3 in amino acids: CASSLVPENSPLHF. The DNA for the CDR3 is TGCGCCAGCAGCTTGGTTCCCGAGAATTCACCCCTCCACTTT. Together with reference TRBV5-1 and TRBJ1-6, the CDR3 gives the full variable domain: KAGVTQTPRYLIKTRGQQVTLSCSPISGHRSVSWYQQTPGQGLQFLFEYFSETQRNKGNFPGRFSGRQFSNSRSEMNVSTLELGDSALYLCASSLVPENSPLHFGNGTRLTVT.

This clone was picked up a small number of times. The gene calls are TRBV7-6 and TRBJ2-1, with D tentatively TRBD2 (6 bases). Germline V gives CDR1 SGHVS, CDR2 FNYEAQ. V was shortened by 0 bases and J by 0 bases, with 9 bases between the two germline ends. The CDR3 covers 16 residues. The CDR3 region is CASSLAGGASYNEQFF. CDR3 nucleotides: TGTGCCAGCAGCTTAGCTGGCGGGGCCTCCTACAATGAGCAGTTCTTC. The full variable domain, with the rest looked up from reference TRBV7-6 and TRBJ2-1, is GAGVSQSPRYKVTKRGQDVALRCDPISGHVSLYWYRQALGQGPEFLTYFNYEAQQDKSGLPNDRFSAERPEGSISTLTIQRTEQRDSAMYRCASSLAGGASYNEQFFGPGTRLTVL.

The J gene is TRBJ2-7, the V gene TRBV6-5; 7 bases are shared with TRBD2. The CDR3 is 13 amino acids. V shed 6 bases, J shed 6 bases, and the junction held 8 bases outside the gene matches. The germline V gene encodes CDR1 MNHEY and CDR2 SVGAGI. The CDR3 DNA reads as TGTGCCAGCAGCCCCGTGTCGGGGGGCGAGCAGTACGTC. This sequence encodes CASSPVSGGEQYV.

CDR3 residues: CASSLASGGNIQYF. CDR3 DNA sequence: TGTGCCAGCAGTTTAGCTAGCGGGGGAAACATTCAGTACTTC. The J gene is TRBJ2-4, the V gene TRBV28; 10 bases are a match to TRBD2. V trimming: 2 bases; J trimming: 6 bases; junction bases outside the gene matches: 1. The V gene's germline CDR1 is MDHEN and CDR2 SYDVKM. CDR3 size: 14 residues.

This clone was seen a few times. The gene calls are TRBV5-6 and TRBJ1-1, with 8 bases aligning to TRBD1. Germline lookup yields CDR1 SGHDT and CDR2 YYEEEE. CDR3 length: 17 residues. The ends lost 3 bases at V and 5 bases at J; junction bases unmatched: 15. CDR3 sequence reads: CASSSTPGGWEGTEAFF. CDR3 nucleotide sequence: TGTGCCAGCAGCTCCACTCCAGGGGGCTGGGAGGGGACTGAAGCTTTCTTT.

This clone was picked up a small number of times. The chain is built from TRBV3-1 (or the pseudogene TRBV3-2) and TRBJ2-1, with TRBD2 as a possible D gene (5 bases). V lost 4 bases to trimming and J lost 0 bases, with 25 bases between them. Germline loops: CDR1 LGHDT, CDR2 YNNKEL (reference sequence). This CDR3 spans 20 amino acids. In DNA form, the CDR3 reads TGTGCCAGCAGCCGCAAGACCCCTTGGGTGGGCGGGCGCTCCTACAATGAGCAGTTCTTC. This sequence encodes CASSRKTPWVGGRSYNEQFF.

DNA of the CDR3: TGTGCCACCAGCAGCTTCGGGGGAGGGACGCAGTATTTT. Amino acid sequence: CATSSFGGGTQYF. The genes are TRBV15 and TRBJ2-3, with 7 bases aligning to TRBD2. The V gene's germline CDR1 is LNHNV and CDR2 YYDKDF (reference sequence). There are 13 residues in the CDR3. J was trimmed by 9 bases and V by 3 bases; bases with no gene match: 6.

This clone appeared a few times. The genes are TRBV5-6 and TRBJ2-1; D uncertain. Germline V gene sequence: CDR1 SGHDT, CDR2 YYEEEE. The V end was cut by 2 bases, the J end by 0 bases, with 9 bases between. The CDR3 length is 15 residues. DNA for the CDR3: TGTGCCAGCAGCTTCAACTACCTCTCCTACAATGAGCAGTTCTTC. This translates into CASSFNYLSYNEQFF.

V is TRBV11-2 and J is TRBJ1-2; 10 bases line up with TRBD1. The CDR3 is 16 residues long. Trimming took 7 bases from V and 2 from J; bases not matched to a gene: 10. Germline V gene data show CDR1 as SGHAT and CDR2 as FQNNGV. The DNA for the CDR3 is TGTGCCAGCACCCCCGGGACAGGGGACCGGAACTATGGCTACACCTTC. The encoded protein is CASTPGTGDRNYGYTF.

This clone was picked up a small number of times. The CDR3 spells CASSNPRELFGNTIYF. In DNA, the CDR3 is TGTGCCAGCAGCAACCCCAGGGAATTGTTTGGAAACACCATATATTTT. The chain is built from TRBV21-1 and TRBJ1-3; TRBD1 is the table's D call and was not checked against the DNA. TRBV21-1 is labeled a pseudogene. The CDR3 has 16 residues.

The rearrangement links TRBV29-1 to TRBJ2-5, with TRBD2 as a possible D gene (6 bases). V was clipped by 0 bases and J by 6 bases, with 11 bases between them. Per the germline V gene, CDR1 is SQVTM and CDR2 is ANQGSEA. The CDR3 is 13 residues long. For the CDR3, the DNA is TGCAGCGTTGAAGATGGAGGGTGGAAGACCCAGTACTTC. Encoded protein: CSVEDGGWKTQYF.

The chain is built from TRBV5-6 and TRBJ1-3; D not certain. CDR1 SGHDT and CDR2 YYEEEE come from the germline V gene. V lost 4 bases and J lost 0, with 11 bases in between. The CDR3 is 15 residues long. Here the CDR3 reads CASSESLSSGNTIYF. In nucleotides, the CDR3 is TGTGCCAGCAGCGAGTCCTTAAGCTCTGGAAACACCATATATTTT.

This clone has a handful of counts. This sequence joins TRBV10-3 and TRBJ1-5; no definite D call. The V end was cut by 0 bases, the J end by 0 bases, with 6 bases between. The CDR3 contains 15 residues. Germline CDR1 is ENHRY and CDR2 is SYGVKD. CDR3 sequence reads: CAISESAGSNQPQHF. The CDR3 DNA follows: TGTGCCATCAGTGAGTCGGCGGGTAGCAATCAGCCCCAGCATTTT.

This chain joins TRBV25-1 and TRBJ2-1; maybe TRBD1 (6 bases). Trimming pared 6 bases from V and 0 bases from J, leaving 15 bases between. This CDR3 contains 16 residues. The germline CDR1 and CDR2 sequences are MGHDK and SYGVNS. The CDR3 nucleotides read TGTGCCAGCAGGGCCGAACAGGGAGCCTCCTACAATGAGCAGTTCTTC. Amino acids: CASRAEQGASYNEQFF.

The chain couples TRBV6-1 to TRBJ1-2; 7 bases are a match to TRBD1. Losses at the gene ends were 1 base for V and 1 base for J; bases not matched to a gene: 6. This CDR3 spans 16 amino acids. Germline CDR1 is MNHNS and CDR2 is SASEGT. CDR3 nucleotides: TGTGCCAGCAGTGAAGGGTGGGACAGATTTAACTATGGCTACACCTTC. Amino acid sequence: CASSEGWDRFNYGYTF.

The V and J genes are TRBV5-4 and TRBJ2-1; D not resolved. The V end lost 0 bases, the J end lost 10 bases, and 8 bases lay between the germline ends. The CDR3 contains 12 residues. Per the germline V gene, CDR1 is SGHNT and CDR2 is YYREEE (reference sequence). DNA for the CDR3: TGTGCCAGCAGCTTGGTCGCCAGAGAGCAGTTCTTC. Its protein product is CASSLVAREQFF.

The chain uses TRBV5-1 and TRBJ2-1, with 13 bases matching TRBD2. The CDR3 has 14 amino acids. Germline CDR1 is SGHRS and CDR2 is YFSETQ. J gave up 7 bases and V 4 bases, and 2 bases lay outside the gene matches. CDR3 sequence (DNA): TGCGCCAGCAGCACTAGCGGGGGGGGAAATGAGCAGTTCTTC. Translation: CASSTSGGGNEQFF.